This T cell receptor (beta chain) was recorded in a study of T cells in Graves' hyperthyroidism and ophthalmopathy. This clonotype occurred many times. CDR1 MDHEN and CDR2 SYDVKM come from the germline V gene. The CDR3 has 15 residues. The ends were cut back, 1 base at V and 6 bases at J, with 16 bases in the middle. Amplified TCR beta CDR3 regions derived from RNA transcripts. Using the HTBI primer set, a first-round RT-PCR was run on the TCR CDR3. From the multiplex PCR reads, TCRdb called clonotypes with MiXCR, one entry per CDR3 protein. The sample records 600,000 to 650,000 distinct CDR3 sequences, about a sixth being singletons. Not enrolled were patients with uncontrolled infection, other autoimmune disease, pregnancy or lactation.

The chain joins TRBV28 to TRBJ2-7; tentative D call: TRBD1 (6 bases). Material: blood. The sequence derives from a woman in her 30s with Graves' hyperthyroidism. Here the CDR3 reads CASSLYSGVASEQYF. Written as DNA, the CDR3 is TGTGCCAGCAGTTTATACTCAGGGGTGGCCTCCGAGCAGTACTTC.